This T cell receptor (beta chain) derives from a study of blood T cells in healthy people across ages. The study, taken as a whole, reports: Naive and antigen-experienced cells were not separated, limiting conclusive comparison.

To note about this clonotype: Its antigen remains unknown.

The CDR3 is 13 amino acids. V was cut by 4 bases and J by 4 bases, with 10 bases left in between. A second PCR of 7 to 11 cycles used a sample-barcoded 5' primer and a J-beta primer mix. Unique molecular identifiers of 12 random nucleotides labeled each cDNA. One entry per CDR3 protein results from TCRdb running MiXCR on the 5' RACE reads. Of approximately 1,700,000 distinct CDR3 sequences in the sample, 35% to 50% were seen once. This clonotype was sampled from a human donor in good health. V is TRBV12-3 or TRBV12-4 and J is TRBJ1-1, with D maybe TRBD1 (5 bases). Sequences were obtained from blood. The CDR3 DNA follows: TGTGCCAGCAGTTGGGGGGTGCGCACTGAAGCTTTCTTT. The encoded protein is CASSWGVRTEAFF.